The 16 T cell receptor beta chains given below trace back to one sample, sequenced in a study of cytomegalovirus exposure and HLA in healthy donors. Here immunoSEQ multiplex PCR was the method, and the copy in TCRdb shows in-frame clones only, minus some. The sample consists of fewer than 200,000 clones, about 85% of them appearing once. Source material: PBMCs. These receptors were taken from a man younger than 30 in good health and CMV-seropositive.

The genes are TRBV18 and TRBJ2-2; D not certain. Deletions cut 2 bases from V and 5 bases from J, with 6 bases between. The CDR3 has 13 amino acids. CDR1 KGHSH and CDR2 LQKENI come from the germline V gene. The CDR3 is CASSPSLTGELFF. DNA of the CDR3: TGTGCCAGCTCACCAAGTCTAACCGGGGAGCTGTTTTTT.

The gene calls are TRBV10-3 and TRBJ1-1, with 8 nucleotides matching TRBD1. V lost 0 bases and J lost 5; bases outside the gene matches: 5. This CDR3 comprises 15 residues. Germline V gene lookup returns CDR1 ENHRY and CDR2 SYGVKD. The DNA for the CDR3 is TGTGCCATCAGTGAGTCGGACAGGGCGAGAACTGAAGCTTTCTTT. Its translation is CAISESDRARTEAFF.

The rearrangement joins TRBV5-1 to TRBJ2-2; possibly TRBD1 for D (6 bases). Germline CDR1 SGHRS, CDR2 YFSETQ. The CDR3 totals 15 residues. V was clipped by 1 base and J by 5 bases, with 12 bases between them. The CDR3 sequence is CASSLQTGLTGELFF. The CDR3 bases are TGCGCCAGCAGCTTGCAAACAGGGCTGACCGGGGAGCTGTTTTTT.

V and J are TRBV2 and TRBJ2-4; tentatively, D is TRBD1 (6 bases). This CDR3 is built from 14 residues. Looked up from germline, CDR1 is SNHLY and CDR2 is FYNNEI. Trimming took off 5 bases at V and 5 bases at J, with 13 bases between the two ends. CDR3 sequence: CASSPQGQENIQYF. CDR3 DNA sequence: TGTGCCAGCAGTCCTCAGGGGCAGGAAAACATTCAGTACTTC.

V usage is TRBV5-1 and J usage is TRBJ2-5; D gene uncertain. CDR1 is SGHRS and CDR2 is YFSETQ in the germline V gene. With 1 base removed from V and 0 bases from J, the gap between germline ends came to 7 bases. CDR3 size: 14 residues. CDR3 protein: CASSLTQNQETQYF. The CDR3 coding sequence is TGCGCCAGCAGCTTGACACAGAACCAAGAGACCCAGTACTTC.

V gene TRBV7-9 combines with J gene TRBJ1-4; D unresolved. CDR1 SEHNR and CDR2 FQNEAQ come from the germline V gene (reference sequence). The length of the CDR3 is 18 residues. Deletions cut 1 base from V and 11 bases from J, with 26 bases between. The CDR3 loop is CASSLEGRKEALSGKLFF. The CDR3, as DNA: TGTGCCAGCAGCTTAGAAGGTCGGAAGGAAGCACTTTCCGGGAAACTGTTTTTT.

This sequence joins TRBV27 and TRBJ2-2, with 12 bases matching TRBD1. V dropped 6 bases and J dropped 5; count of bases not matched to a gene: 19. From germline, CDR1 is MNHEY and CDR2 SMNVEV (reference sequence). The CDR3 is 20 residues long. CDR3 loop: CASSYRRVGTGGVGTGELFF. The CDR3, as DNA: TGTGCCAGCAGCTATAGAAGGGTCGGGACAGGGGGCGTGGGGACCGGGGAGCTGTTTTTT.

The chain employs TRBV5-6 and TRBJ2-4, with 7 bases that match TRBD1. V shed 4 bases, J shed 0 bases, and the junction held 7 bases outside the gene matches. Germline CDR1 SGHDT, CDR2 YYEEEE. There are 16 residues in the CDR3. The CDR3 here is CASSMGPGGAKNIQYF. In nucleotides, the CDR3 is TGTGCCAGCAGCATGGGCCCAGGGGGAGCCAAAAACATTCAGTACTTC.

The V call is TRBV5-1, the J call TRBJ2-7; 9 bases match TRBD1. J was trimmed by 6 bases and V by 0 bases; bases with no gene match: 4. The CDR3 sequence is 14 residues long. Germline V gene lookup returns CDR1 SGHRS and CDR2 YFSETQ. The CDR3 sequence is CASSLETGGSEQYF. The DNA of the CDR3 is TGCGCCAGCAGCTTGGAGACAGGGGGGAGCGAGCAGTACTTC.

In DNA form, the CDR3 reads TGTGCCAGCAGCGCCTTAGCGGGAGGATCCAAAAACATTCAGTACTTC. This codes for CASSALAGGSKNIQYF. V is TRBV27 and J is TRBJ2-4; 10 bases map to TRBD2. J was trimmed by 2 bases and V by 6 bases; bases with no gene match: 7. Germline V gene data show CDR1 as MNHEY and CDR2 as SMNVEV (reference sequence). The CDR3 consists of 16 residues.

The CDR3 DNA follows: TGTGCCAGCAGTGCTGTTACAGGGGGTTACACTGAAGCTTTCTTT. As protein: CASSAVTGGYTEAFF. The rearrangement uses TRBV28 and TRBJ1-1; 8 bases match TRBD1. Germline V gives CDR1 MDHEN, CDR2 SYDVKM. V lost 5 bases, J lost 3 bases, and 8 bases stayed unmatched. There are 15 residues in the CDR3.

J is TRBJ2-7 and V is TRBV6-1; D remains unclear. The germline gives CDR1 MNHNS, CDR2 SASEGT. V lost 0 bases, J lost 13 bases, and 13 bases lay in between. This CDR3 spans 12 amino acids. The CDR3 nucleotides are TGTGCCAGCAGTGAAGCGCCTAGACCGCAATACTTC. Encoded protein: CASSEAPRPQYF.

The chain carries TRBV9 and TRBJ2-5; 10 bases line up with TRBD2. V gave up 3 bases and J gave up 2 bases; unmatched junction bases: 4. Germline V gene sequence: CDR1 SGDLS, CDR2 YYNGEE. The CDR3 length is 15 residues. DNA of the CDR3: TGTGCCAGCAGCGGGACTAGCGGTACTCAAGAGACCCAGTACTTC. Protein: CASSGTSGTQETQYF.

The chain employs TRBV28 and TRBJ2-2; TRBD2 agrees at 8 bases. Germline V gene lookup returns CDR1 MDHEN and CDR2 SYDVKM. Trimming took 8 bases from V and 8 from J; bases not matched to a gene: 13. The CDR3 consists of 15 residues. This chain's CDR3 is CASSLQNSGVGELFF. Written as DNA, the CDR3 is TGTGCCAGCTCCTTGCAAAATAGCGGGGTTGGGGAGCTGTTTTTT.

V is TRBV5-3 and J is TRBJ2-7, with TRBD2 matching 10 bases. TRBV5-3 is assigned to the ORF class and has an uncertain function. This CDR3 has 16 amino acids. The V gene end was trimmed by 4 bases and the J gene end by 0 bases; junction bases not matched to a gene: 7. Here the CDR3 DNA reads TGTGCCAGAAGCCCATTTAGCGGGAGGCACTCCTACGAGCAGTACTTC. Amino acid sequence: CARSPFSGRHSYEQYF.

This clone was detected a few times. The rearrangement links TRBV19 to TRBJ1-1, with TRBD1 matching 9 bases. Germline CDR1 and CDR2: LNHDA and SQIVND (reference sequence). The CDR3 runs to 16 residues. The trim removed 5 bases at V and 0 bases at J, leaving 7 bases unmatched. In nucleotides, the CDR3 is TGTGCCAGTAGTGCGGGGACAGGGAGGATGAACACTGAAGCTTTCTTT. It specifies CASSAGTGRMNTEAFF.